The 5 T cell receptor beta chains below were found in one sample sequenced in a study of shared clonotypes between healthy human individuals. The repertoire was sequenced with immunoSEQ multiplex PCR; TCRdb's copy has only in-frame clones and lacks some. The data show some 2.1 million clones, with approximately 95% seen just once and around 0.13% held by the top ten. The sequencing input was naive CD4+ T cells sorted from blood. Stated subset: CD45RA+ positively selected. These TCRs come from a man aged 18 to 29 in good health.

This clone was counted ten times or more. The chain joins TRBV27 to TRBJ1-2, with D maybe TRBD1 (6 bases). V was clipped by 6 bases and J by 1 base, with 9 bases between them. Germline V gene data show CDR1 as MNHEY and CDR2 as SMNVEV (reference sequence). The CDR3 has 13 amino acids. The CDR3 DNA follows: TGTGCCAGCAGAGGACAGCTTAACTATGGCTACACCTTC. Its translation is CASRGQLNYGYTF.

The chain is built from TRBV7-6 and TRBJ2-3, with no clear D. The V end lost 5 bases, the J end lost 11 bases, and 14 bases lay between the germline ends. This CDR3 is built from 12 residues. CDR1 is SGHVS and CDR2 is FNYEAQ in the germline V gene. The CDR3 coding sequence is TGTGCCAGCAGCACCGGACCTTCTTGGCAGTATTTT. Amino acids: CASSTGPSWQYF.

The rearrangement joins TRBV10-3 to TRBJ2-5; no clear D. V was cut by 9 bases and J by 2 bases, with 13 bases left in between. Germline assignment: CDR1 ENHRY and CDR2 SYGVKD. The CDR3 totals 13 residues. The CDR3: CAMAMRQQETQYF. CDR3 nucleotides: TGTGCCATGGCTATGCGTCAGCAAGAGACCCAGTACTTC.

The gene calls are TRBV28 and TRBJ1-1; D remains unclear. Germline assignment: CDR1 MDHEN and CDR2 SYDVKM. The CDR3 sequence is 15 residues long. Trimming pared 5 bases from V and 4 bases from J, leaving 17 bases between. For the CDR3, the DNA is TGTGCCAGCAGTGCGCCCGATTTATGGGGCACTGAAGCTTTCTTT. Protein product: CASSAPDLWGTEAFF.

CDR3 in amino acids: CASSLAAGGPYEQYF. The DNA for the CDR3 is TGTGCCAGCAGCTTGGCTGCGGGGGGGCCCTACGAGCAGTACTTC. The chain has TRBV5-4 and TRBJ2-7; 9 bases match TRBD2. J gave up 2 bases and V 0 bases, and 3 bases lay outside the gene matches. The CDR3 has 15 residues. Germline V CDR1 and CDR2: SGHNT, YYREEE (reference sequence).